These 13 T cell receptor beta chains originate from one sample sequenced in a study of T cells in Graves' hyperthyroidism and ophthalmopathy. RNA transcripts gave rise to amplified TCR beta CDR3 regions. HTBI primers drove first-round RT-PCR of the TCR CDR3. TCRdb redid the calling of the multiplex PCR reads with MiXCR, one entry per CDR3 protein. This sample has approximately 520,000 distinct CDR3 sequences; approximately 25% occur once, and the top ten carry 11%. Sequenced input: blood. These receptors all come from a woman aged 25-40 years with Graves' ophthalmopathy.

This clonotype showed up many times. The V gene is TRBV18, the J gene TRBJ2-7; D is perhaps TRBD1 or TRBD2 (5 bases each). The V and J ends lost 7 bases and 0 bases respectively, with 22 bases between them. The germline V gene encodes CDR1 KGHSH and CDR2 LQKENI. The CDR3 runs to 17 residues. The CDR3 loop reads CASWGRPSGDGSYEQYF. CDR3 DNA: TGTGCCAGCTGGGGACGGCCTTCAGGTGACGGCTCCTACGAGCAGTACTTC.

In this sample, this clonotype turned up many times. This chain joins TRBV6-1 and TRBJ1-3; D remains unclear. Germline lookup yields CDR1 MNHNS and CDR2 SASEGT. V lost 0 bases, J lost 0 bases, and 6 bases lay in between. This CDR3 contains 15 residues. Here the CDR3 reads CASSEAPVSGNTIYF. The CDR3 nucleotides read TGTGCCAGCAGTGAAGCGCCAGTCTCTGGAAACACCATATATTTT.

This clonotype was counted between two and nine times. J is TRBJ1-5 and V is TRBV29-1; D might be TRBD1 (5 bases). Germline values: CDR1 SQVTM, CDR2 ANQGSEA. The V end lost 4 bases, the J end lost 0 bases, and 10 bases lay between the germline ends. This CDR3 spans 14 amino acids. The CDR3: CSVAQGYSNQPQHF. CDR3 nucleotide sequence: TGCAGCGTTGCGCAGGGTTATAGCAATCAGCCCCAGCATTTT.

To note about this clonotype: Being one base from a much bigger clone, this may be a read error. J is TRBJ1-1 and V is TRBV12-3 or TRBV12-4; tentative D call: TRBD1 (5 bases). The length of the CDR3 is 14 residues. V was pared by 0 bases and J by 4 bases, with 9 bases between. CDR3 sequence: CASSLAAGTTEAFF. CDR3 nucleotides: TGTGCCAGCAGTTTAGCGGCAGGGACCACTGAAGCTTTCTTT.

This clonotype was recorded many times. The gene calls are TRBV29-1 and TRBJ1-1; no definite D call. The CDR3 extends over 11 amino acids. The germline V gene encodes CDR1 SQVTM and CDR2 ANQGSEA. Trimming removed 4 bases at V and 5 bases at J, with 8 bases between. This CDR3 is CSVVAVTEAFF. The CDR3 nucleotides are TGCAGCGTTGTTGCGGTAACTGAAGCTTTCTTT.

The V call is TRBV15, the J call TRBJ2-4; D is perhaps TRBD1 or TRBD2 (5 bases each). CDR1 is LNHNV, CDR2 YYDKDF, per germline (reference sequence). This CDR3 region has 14 residues. The ends were cut back, 5 bases at V and 12 bases at J, with 20 bases in the middle. The chain's CDR3 is CATSYVMEDIPQYF. In DNA, the CDR3 is TGTGCCACCAGCTACGTGATGGAGGACATACCTCAGTACTTC. The complete variable domain, with remaining parts taken from reference TRBV15 and TRBJ2-4, reads DAMVIQNPRYQVTQFGKPVTLSCSQTLNHNVMYWYQQKSSQAPKLLFHYYDKDFNNEADTPDNFQSRRPNTSFCFLDIRSPGLGDTAMYLCATSYVMEDIPQYFGAGTRLSVL.

This chain connects TRBV6-5 to TRBJ2-5, with D uncertain. Germline V lookup: CDR1 MNHEY, CDR2 SVGAGI. The CDR3 spans 12 residues. The germline V and J ends were trimmed by 4 bases and 4 bases, with 7 bases remaining between them. Here the CDR3 DNA reads TGTGCCAGCAGTTGGACGTCAGAGACCCAGTACTTC. Encoded protein: CASSWTSETQYF.

In regard to this clonotype: The germline gene is not matched at one end of the junction; a read error may be the cause. The genes are TRBV6-5 and TRBJ1-2; D gene unclear. The CDR3 loop spans 12 amino acids. CDR1 MNHEY and CDR2 SVGAGI come from the germline V gene. CDR3 nucleotide sequence: TGTGCCAGCAGTTACTCTGGCTATGGCTACATCTTC. Encoded protein: CASSYSGYGYIF.

This clonotype appeared many times. The rearrangement joins TRBV28 to TRBJ2-7; D call uncertain. Germline V gives CDR1 MDHEN, CDR2 SYDVKM. Between the trimmed V and J ends, which lost 6 bases and 3 bases, there was a span of 9 bases. This CDR3 contains 12 residues. This CDR3 is CASSDGYYEQYF. In DNA, the CDR3 is TGTGCCAGCAGCGATGGGTACTACGAGCAGTACTTC.

This clonotype has at least ten counts. The V gene is TRBV12-3 or TRBV12-4, the J gene TRBJ1-5, with D possibly TRBD1 on 5 matching bases. V lost 2 bases, J lost 4 bases, and 9 bases lay in between. The CDR3 sequence is 14 residues long. CDR3 sequence reads: CASSLSDRNQPQHF. CDR3 sequence (DNA): TGTGCCAGCAGTTTAAGTGACAGAAATCAGCCCCAGCATTTT.

This clonotype appeared many times. The CDR3 is CASSLREGRYEQYF. CDR3 DNA sequence: TGTGCCAGCAGCTTACGAGAGGGAAGATACGAGCAGTACTTC. J is TRBJ2-7 and V is TRBV7-8; D might be TRBD2 (5 bases). CDR3 length: 14 amino acids. Germline assignment: CDR1 SGHVS and CDR2 FQNEAQ. Trimming cost V 2 bases and J 4 bases, with 12 bases left between them.

The chain combines TRBV4-1 with TRBJ2-2; 7 bases line up with TRBD1. Germline CDR1 and CDR2: MGHRA and YSYEKL. The length of the CDR3 is 16 residues. Trimming at V came to 1 base and at J to 7 bases, leaving 9 bases not matched to a gene. Here the CDR3 reads CASSQVDDREVGELFF. The CDR3 bases are TGCGCCAGCAGCCAAGTAGACGACAGGGAAGTCGGGGAGCTGTTTTTT.

This clonotype was counted only a few times. This chain links TRBV20-1 with TRBJ2-5; D possibly corresponds to TRBD1 (6 bases). Trimming stripped 0 bases from V and 7 bases from J, with 15 bases between. The CDR3 spans 14 residues. In germline, CDR1 is DFQATT, CDR2 SNEGSKA (reference sequence). The CDR3 sequence: CSARERQGIGTQYF. CDR3 coding DNA: TGCAGTGCTAGAGAGAGGCAGGGGATCGGGACCCAGTACTTC.